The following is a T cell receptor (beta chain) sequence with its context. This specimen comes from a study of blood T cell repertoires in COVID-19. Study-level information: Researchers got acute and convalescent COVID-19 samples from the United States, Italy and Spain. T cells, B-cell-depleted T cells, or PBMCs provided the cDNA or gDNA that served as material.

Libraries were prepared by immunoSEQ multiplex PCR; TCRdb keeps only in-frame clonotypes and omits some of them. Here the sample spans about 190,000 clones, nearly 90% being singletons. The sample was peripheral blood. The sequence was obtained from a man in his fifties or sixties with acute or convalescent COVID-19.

The DNA of the CDR3 is TGTGCCAGCAGGGGGACAGGGGTTAATGAGCAGTTCTTC. Protein: CASRGTGVNEQFF. The V call is TRBV6-5, the J call TRBJ2-1; 10 bases are a match to TRBD1. The CDR3 has 13 amino acids. V dropped 6 bases and J dropped 7; count of bases not matched to a gene: 3. CDR1 is MNHEY and CDR2 is SVGAGI in the germline V gene.